These 9 T cell receptor beta chains were sequenced from one sample in a study of blood T cell repertoires in COVID-19 (dated by TCRdb to between 2020 and 2021). Receptor amplification or capture employed the immunoSEQ multiplex PCR assay. Imported from immuneACCESS, the table was reduced by TCRdb to in-frame sequences with V and J called. These copies leave out some clones; in studies compared against another copy, an unresolved V gene accounts for under half, and the cause of the remainder is not known. The sample includes about 50,000 clones, with approximately 90% observed a single time. The ten largest clonotypes hold approximately 6% of the sample. The specimen sequenced was peripheral blood. The receptors derive from a man aged 40-55 years with acute or convalescent COVID-19.

The rearrangement uses TRBV30 and TRBJ2-2; D might be TRBD1 (6 bases). Germline loops: CDR1 GTSNPN, CDR2 SVGIG (reference sequence). This CDR3 is built from 14 residues. Trimming took 1 base from V and 6 from J, leaving 12 bases between them. The CDR3 nucleotides are TGTGCCTGGAGTGGGACAGCCCGGCCCGGGGAGCTGTTTTTT. Translated: CAWSGTARPGELFF.

The rearrangement uses TRBV18 and TRBJ1-3, with a possible D match to TRBD1 (6 bases). Germline loops: CDR1 KGHSH, CDR2 LQKENI. This CDR3 contains 13 residues. The germline V and J ends were trimmed by 6 bases and 3 bases, with 9 bases remaining between them. CDR3 amino acids: CASSRTDGNTIYF. The CDR3 coding sequence is TGTGCCAGCTCGCGGACAGATGGAAACACCATATATTTT.

The rearrangement joins TRBV20-1 to TRBJ2-1; perhaps TRBD1 as D (5 bases). CDR1 DFQATT and CDR2 SNEGSKA come from the germline V gene (reference sequence). The CDR3 sequence is 11 residues long. The V end was cut by 5 bases, the J end by 12 bases, with 14 bases between. CDR3 amino acids: CSAFPDRGQFF. Here the CDR3 DNA reads TGCAGTGCTTTCCCTGATAGGGGGCAGTTCTTC.

The genes are TRBV18 and TRBJ2-3; unclear D gene. V shed 5 bases and J shed 0 bases, with 6 bases lying between them. The CDR3 is 13 amino acids. From germline, CDR1 is KGHSH and CDR2 LQKENI. The CDR3 coding sequence is TGTGCCAGCTCAACTACTAGCACAGATACGCAGTATTTT. Translation gives CASSTTSTDTQYF.

The chain couples TRBV18 to TRBJ2-3, with 11 bases identical to TRBD2. J gave up 5 bases and V 6 bases, and 10 bases lay outside the gene matches. Germline V gives CDR1 KGHSH, CDR2 LQKENI. This CDR3 contains 16 residues. As DNA, the CDR3 is TGTGCCAGCTCGGATACTAGCGGGAGTCTCGGAGATACGCAGTATTTT. Translated, it gives CASSDTSGSLGDTQYF.

The CDR3 loop is CASSSTGGVEAFF. The CDR3 nucleotides are TGTGCCAGCAGCTCCACAGGGGGCGTAGAGGCTTTCTTT. This chain links TRBV7-2 with TRBJ1-1; 9 bases line up with TRBD1. Germline CDR1 and CDR2: SGHTA and FQGNSA. The V and J ends lost 4 bases and 11 bases, in that order; junction bases with no gene match: 8. The CDR3 covers 13 residues.

The V and J genes are TRBV19 and TRBJ1-1; D is uncertain. V lost 9 bases, J lost 0 bases, and 11 bases lay in between. Germline CDR1 LNHDA, CDR2 SQIVND (reference sequence). This CDR3 contains 13 residues. The CDR3 coding sequence is TGTGCCAGAAATCGGGGTTTGAACACTGAAGCTTTCTTT. Translated, it gives CARNRGLNTEAFF.

This chain connects TRBV30 to TRBJ1-1; TRBD1 matches 8 bases. Germline CDR1 and CDR2: GTSNPN and SVGIG (reference sequence). This CDR3 comprises 12 residues. CDR3 residues: CLSFRGRSEAFF. CDR3 nucleotides: TGTCTTTCCTTCAGGGGGCGAAGTGAAGCTTTCTTT.

This rearrangement joins TRBV28 to TRBJ1-2; a weak D match, TRBD1 (6 bases). With 2 bases removed from V and 0 bases from J, the gap between germline ends came to 10 bases. In germline, CDR1 is MDHEN, CDR2 SYDVKM. There are 15 residues in the CDR3. The CDR3: CASSLRNRANYGYTF. The CDR3 DNA reads TGTGCCAGCAGTTTAAGGAACAGGGCTAACTATGGCTACACCTTC.